The rows below give T cell receptor beta chains drawn from one sample of a study of OX40 agonist ivuxolimab in advanced cancers. TCRdb's table, derived via immunoSEQ multiplex PCR, lists solely in-frame clones and lacks some. The sample contains tens of thousands of clones, approximately 84% of which appear only once. The material was CD4+ or CD8+ T cells sorted from blood, obtained in a trial of the OX40 agonist ivuxolimab. These receptors were obtained from an adult with an advanced solid tumor such as melanoma, head and neck, liver or kidney cancer. Both conserved end residues are trimmed from each CDR3. The order of the fields is J gene, V gene, CDR3 protein.

>TRBJ2-7|TRBV7-2
ASSLVGRQGTYEQY
>TRBJ2-7|TRBV4-3
ASSQAEGRYEQY
>TRBJ1-3|TRBV18
ASSRISGNTIY
>TRBJ2-7|TRBV6-6
ASTRVGGVREQY
>TRBJ2-5|TRBV5-1
ASSNNLQAQY
>TRBJ2-1|TRBV19
ASTKRAVGTSVYNEQF
>TRBJ2-2|TRBV9
ASSPSVGQGGPGELF
>TRBJ1-2|TRBV27
ASSPRAANYGYT
>TRBJ2-7|TRBV20-1
SAVLSYEQY
>TRBJ1-3|TRBV4-1
ASSQEAGADGNTIY
>TRBJ2-1|TRBV14
ASSQRGVPQGEQF
>TRBJ2-3|TRBV19
ASSHRGSTDTQY
>TRBJ1-4|TRBV7-8
ASSPRDVPTNEKLF
>TRBJ2-2|TRBV13
ASSTSGTANTGELF
>TRBJ2-7|TRBV14
ASSLTGVAYEQY
>TRBJ1-2|TRBV2
ASSEGRGARDGYT
>TRBJ1-4|TRBV23-1
ASSQYYRGLNEKLF
>TRBJ1-2|TRBV30
AWTATANYGYT
>TRBJ1-4|TRBV5-5
ASSLRGEEKLF
>TRBJ1-1|TRBV7-6
ASSRPGTGGMNTEAF
>TRBJ2-7|TRBV5-1
ASRQTGWDEQY
>TRBJ2-7|TRBV7-9
ASSPARGELSYEQY
>TRBJ2-3|TRBV30
AWSIRTDTQY
>TRBJ2-1|TRBV29-1
SAAQGDNEQF
>TRBJ2-3|TRBV9
ASSPSGSGRDTQY
>TRBJ1-1|TRBV19
ASKKRGGNTEAF
>TRBJ2-1|TRBV11-2
ASSLSLDNEQF
>TRBJ1-5|TRBV6-1
ASSAWPQRKPQH
>TRBJ1-1|TRBV6-1
ASSDSAGHTEAF